One sample yielded the 5 T cell receptor beta chains listed below, sequenced in a study of blood T cell repertoires in COVID-19. Using immunoSEQ multiplex PCR, the repertoire was profiled, and TCRdb retains in-frame clones only, with some absent. The table has about 520,000 clones, 70% to 90% seen once. Input material: peripheral blood. The receptors originated from a human donor in a cohort sampled during active COVID-19.

CDR3 sequence reads: CVQGVLGGANVLTF. The CDR3 DNA reads as TGTGTCCAGGGGGTGCTGGGTGGGGCCAACGTCCTGACTTTC. This chain links TRBV2 with TRBJ2-6; 7 nucleotides agree with TRBD1. Germline CDR1 and CDR2: SNHLY and FYNNEI. This CDR3 contains 14 residues.

V is TRBV12-5 and J is TRBJ2-3; 8 bases fit TRBD1. Germline assignment: CDR1 LGHNT and CDR2 FRNRAP. CDR3 size: 15 residues. The V gene end was trimmed by 4 bases and the J gene end by 1 base; junction bases not matched to a gene: 4. The CDR3, as DNA: TGTGCTAGTGGTTCCCTGGACAGGGGCACAGATACGCAGTATTTT. It encodes CASGSLDRGTDTQYF.

The chain joins TRBV24-1 to TRBJ1-1; a possible D gene is TRBD1 (5 bases). Germline-derived CDR1 and CDR2 are KGHDR and SFDVKD. Trimming stripped 2 bases from V and 3 bases from J, with 6 bases between. CDR3 length equals 13 residues. CDR3 region: CATSDSGDTEAFF. The CDR3 nucleotides are TGTGCCACCAGTGATTCGGGGGACACTGAAGCTTTCTTT.

This clone turned up a few times. This chain joins TRBV7-9 and TRBJ1-1; maybe TRBD1 (6 bases). Germline V CDR1 and CDR2: SEHNR, FQNEAQ (reference sequence). This CDR3 contains 13 residues. V lost 3 bases and J 6 bases, leaving 11 bases between the germline ends. The CDR3 reads CASSFPGDPEAFF. The CDR3 bases are TGTGCCAGCAGCTTTCCAGGGGACCCTGAAGCTTTCTTT.

The gene calls are TRBV30 and TRBJ1-5; D unresolved. The CDR3 runs 13 residues. The germline V gene encodes CDR1 GTSNPN and CDR2 SVGIG (reference sequence). The V and J ends lost 0 bases and 5 bases respectively, with 8 bases between them. The CDR3 region has the DNA TGTGCCTGGAGTGTAGGGCGGGATCAGCCCCAGCATTTT. Amino acids: CAWSVGRDQPQHF.